A few counts support the clone carrying this T cell receptor beta chain. This sample stems from a study of blood T cells in healthy people across ages. PCR was performed a second time for about 7 to 12 cycles using a sample-barcoded 5' primer and a J-beta primer mix. TCRdb re-called the 5' RACE reads with MiXCR, one entry per CDR3 protein. The sample lists some 1 million distinct CDR3 sequences, under 45% occurring once. CDR3 size: 17 residues. Germline V gene sequence: CDR1 SGHRS, CDR2 YFSETQ. With 0 bases clipped from V and 7 bases from J, the junction kept 8 bases outside the gene matches. The chain is built from TRBV5-1 and TRBJ2-1, with 12 positions matching TRBD1. Material: blood. The receptor was derived from an older woman in good health. CDR3 DNA sequence: TGCGCCAGCAGCTTGGCCCTTGGGACAGGGGGCAGGAATGAGCAGTTCTTC. It yields the protein CASSLALGTGGRNEQFF.